This TCR beta chain was found in a study of blood T cell repertoires in COVID-19. Study context: Donors in the United States, Italy and Spain gave samples during acute or convalescent COVID-19. T cells, B-cell-depleted T cells, or PBMCs supplied cDNA or gDNA.

This CDR3 comprises 12 residues. The V end was cut by 3 bases, the J end by 6 bases, with 7 bases between. Germline V gene sequence: CDR1 SGDLS, CDR2 YYNGEE. Original methodology: From reference gene primer amplification, estimates of nucleated cell counts were derived. TCRdb's copy holds only in-frame clones and misses some; the assay was immunoSEQ multiplex PCR. Clonal size and the V and J genes are those of that table, whereas D and trimming came from the DNA. The table has some 17,000 clones, roughly 87% seen once. The sequence derives from a man between 50 and 59 years old with active COVID-19. Sequenced input: peripheral blood. The chain uses TRBV9 and TRBJ2-1; D is unclear. The CDR3 nucleotides read TGTGCCAGCAGCGAAAGCACCAATGAGCAGTTCTTC. It yields the protein CASSESTNEQFF.